The clone carrying this T cell receptor (beta chain) was seen ten or more times. Its antigen is undetermined. Germline CDR1 and CDR2: MNHEY and SVGAGI. V shed 6 bases and J shed 2 bases, with 10 bases lying between them. CDR3 length equals 13 residues. This entry comes from a study of Graves' ophthalmopathy and Graves' hyperthyroidism. Study in general: Researchers obtained peripheral blood at initial diagnosis, before any treatment had begun. Study observations and caveats: Blood was where most expanded thyroid clonotypes above 0.001 frequency also turned up.

RNA transcripts were the source from which TCR beta CDR3 regions were amplified. The first-round RT-PCR employed HTBI primers together with the Qiagen OneStep RT-PCR kit. A multiplex PCR was then performed as the second round. Via MiXCR, TCRdb re-called the multiplex PCR reads, giving one row per CDR3 protein. The top ten clones hold roughly 5.2% of a sample with around 170,000 distinct CDR3 sequences, over 35% of them seen once. Researchers turned away patients with other autoimmune diseases, uncontrolled infections, pregnancy or lactation. A volume of approximately 10 ml of fresh peripheral blood supplied the PBMCs.

The chain joins TRBV6-5 to TRBJ1-2, with TRBD1 as a possible D gene (6 bases). The source material was peripheral blood. This TCR was recovered from a woman between 35 and 50 years old with Graves' ophthalmopathy. The CDR3 loop reads CASRPGQNYGYTF. Written as DNA, the CDR3 is TGTGCCAGCAGGCCCGGACAGAACTATGGCTACACCTTC.